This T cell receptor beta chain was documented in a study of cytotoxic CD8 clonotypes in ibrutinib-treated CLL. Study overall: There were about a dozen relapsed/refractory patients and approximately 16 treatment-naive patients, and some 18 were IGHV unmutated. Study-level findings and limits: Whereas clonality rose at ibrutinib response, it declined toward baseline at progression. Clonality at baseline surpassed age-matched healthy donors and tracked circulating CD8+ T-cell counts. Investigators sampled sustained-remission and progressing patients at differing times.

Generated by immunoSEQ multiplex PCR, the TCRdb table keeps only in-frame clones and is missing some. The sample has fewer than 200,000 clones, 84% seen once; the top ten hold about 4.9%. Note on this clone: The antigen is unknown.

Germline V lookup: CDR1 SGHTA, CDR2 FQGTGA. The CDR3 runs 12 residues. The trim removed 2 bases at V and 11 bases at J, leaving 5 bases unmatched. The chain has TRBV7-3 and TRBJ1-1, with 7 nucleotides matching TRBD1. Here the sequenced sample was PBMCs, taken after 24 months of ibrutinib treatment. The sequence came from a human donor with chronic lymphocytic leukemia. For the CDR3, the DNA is TGTGCCAGCAGCTTAGGGAGGGGGCTGGCTTTCTTT. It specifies CASSLGRGLAFF. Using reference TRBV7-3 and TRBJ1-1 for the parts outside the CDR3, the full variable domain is GAGVSQTPSNKVTEKGKYVELRCDPISGHTALYWYRQSLGQGPEFLIYFQGTGAADDSGLPNDRFFAVRPEGSVSTLKIQRTERGDSAVYLCASSLGRGLAFFGQGTRLTVV.